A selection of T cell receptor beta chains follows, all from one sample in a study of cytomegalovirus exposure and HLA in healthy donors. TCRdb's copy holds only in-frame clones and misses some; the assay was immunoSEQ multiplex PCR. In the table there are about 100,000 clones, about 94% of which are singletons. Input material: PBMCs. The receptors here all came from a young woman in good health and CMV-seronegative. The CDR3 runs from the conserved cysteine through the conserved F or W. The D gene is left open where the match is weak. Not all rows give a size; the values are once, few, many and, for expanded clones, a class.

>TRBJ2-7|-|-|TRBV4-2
TGTGCCAGCAGCCAAGGCCGGTCCTCCTCCTACGAGCAGTACTTC
CASSQGRSSSYEQYF
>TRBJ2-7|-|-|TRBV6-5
TGTGCCAGCTTGAGTTCGACAGGTACCTACGAGCAGTACTTC
CASLSSTGTYEQYF
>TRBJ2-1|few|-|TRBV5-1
TGCGCCAGCAGCTCACCTACGCCTGAGCAGTTCTTC
CASSSPTPEQFF
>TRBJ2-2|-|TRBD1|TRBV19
TGTGCCAGTAGTATAGCAAGACAGGGGTTAACCGGGGAGCTGTTTTTT
CASSIARQGLTGELFF
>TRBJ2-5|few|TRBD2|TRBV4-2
TGTGCCAGCAGCCAACAAGTAGCGGGAAACCAAGAGACCCAGTACTTC
CASSQQVAGNQETQYF
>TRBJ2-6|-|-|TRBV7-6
TGTGCCAGCAGCTTAGGGACGGGAGTTTCTGGGGCCAACGTCCTGACTTTC
CASSLGTGVSGANVLTF
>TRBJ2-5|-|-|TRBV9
TGTGCCAGCAGCGTAGCGGGCGACAGGCTCTCGGAGACCCAGTACTTC
CASSVAGDRLSETQYF
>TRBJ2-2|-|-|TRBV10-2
TGCGCCAGCAGGCAACAGGGGAACACCGGGGAGCTGTTTTTT
CASRQQGNTGELFF
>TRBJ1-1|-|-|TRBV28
TGTGCCACCTTCTCACAGAACACTGAAGCTTTCTTT
CATFSQNTEAFF
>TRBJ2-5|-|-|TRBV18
TGTGCCAGCTCACCAGCGGCAGGGCAGGAGACCCAGTACTTC
CASSPAAGQETQYF
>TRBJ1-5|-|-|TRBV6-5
TGTGCCAGCAGTTACTCGTCAGCGGGGCCCCAGCATTTT
CASSYSSAGPQHF
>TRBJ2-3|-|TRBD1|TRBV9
TGTGCCAGCAGCCTTGGACAGGGGGGACCAGATACGCAGTATTTT
CASSLGQGGPDTQYF
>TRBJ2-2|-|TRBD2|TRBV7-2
TGTGCCAGCAGCTTACTTGGCGGGGGGGCCCCCGGGGAGCTGTTTTTT
CASSLLGGGAPGELFF
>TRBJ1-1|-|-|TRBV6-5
TGTGCCAGCAAGCCGGGGGGAGGTTCTGAAGCTTTCTTT
CASKPGGGSEAFF
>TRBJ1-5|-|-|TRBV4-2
TGTGCCAGCAGCCAAGACCACGGGGGGCGGGGGCAGCCCCAGCATTTT
CASSQDHGGRGQPQHF
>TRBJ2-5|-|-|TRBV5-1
TGCGCCAGCAGGGACGGGACTCTAGAGACCCAGTACTTC
CASRDGTLETQYF
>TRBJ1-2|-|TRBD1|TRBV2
TGTGCCAGCAGTCCGACTTCCACGGGACAGACTAACTATGGCTACACCTTC
CASSPTSTGQTNYGYTF
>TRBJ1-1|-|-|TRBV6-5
TGTGCCAGCAGTTACAAACAGAACACTGAAGCTTTCTTT
CASSYKQNTEAFF
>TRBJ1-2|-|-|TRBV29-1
TGCAGCGTTGATGGGGGCGCTGGCTATGGCTACACCTTC
CSVDGGAGYGYTF
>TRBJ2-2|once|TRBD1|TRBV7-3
TGTGCCAGCAGCCAGGTGGCAGGGGGTATCACCGGGGAGCTGTTTTTT
CASSQVAGGITGELFF
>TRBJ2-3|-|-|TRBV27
TGTGCCAGCAGCCAGATCAGTCCAGCGGGCACAGATACGCAGTATTTT
CASSQISPAGTDTQYF
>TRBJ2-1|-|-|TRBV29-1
TGCAGCGTAGCCCCAGGGTTAGGGGGCTACAATGAGCAGTTCTTC
CSVAPGLGGYNEQFF
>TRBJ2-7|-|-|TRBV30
TGTGCCTGGAGGGGCCCTGGGGTGGGGGGACTCTACGAGCAGTACTTC
CAWRGPGVGGLYEQYF
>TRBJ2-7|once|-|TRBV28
TGTGCCAGCAGTTCCCCGAGACAGGCTGGAGATCCCTTC
CASSSPRQAGDPF
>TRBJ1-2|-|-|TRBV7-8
TGTGCCAGCAGCACGACACCTAACTATGGCTACACCTTC
CASSTTPNYGYTF
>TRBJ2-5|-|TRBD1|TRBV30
TGTGCCTGGAGGGAGGACAGGGGACTCGGGGAGACCCAGTACTTC
CAWREDRGLGETQYF
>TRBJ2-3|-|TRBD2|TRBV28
TGTGCCAGCAGTTCCCCGGCTAGCGGGGGGAACACAGATACGCAGTATTTT
CASSSPASGGNTDTQYF
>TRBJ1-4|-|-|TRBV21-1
TGTGCCAGCAGCCAAAAACAGGGTCGGAATGAAAAACTGTTTTTT
CASSQKQGRNEKLFF
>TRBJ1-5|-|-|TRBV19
TGTGCCACCCAGGAGGGCAATCAGCCCCAGCATTTT
CATQEGNQPQHF
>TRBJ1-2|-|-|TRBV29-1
TGCAGCGCTCAAAAGTGGCGAAGGGGAATATATGGCTACACCTTC
CSAQKWRRGIYGYTF